This is a list of T cell receptor beta chains from one sample in a study of T cells after yellow fever vaccination. TCRdb re-called the 5' RACE reads through MiXCR, storing one row per CDR3 protein. Of around 360,000 distinct CDR3 sequences listed, around a tenth are singletons. This material consisted of PBMCs, taken on the day of the first yellow fever vaccination. Receptors were obtained from a man aged 18 to 29 who received the YFV17D yellow fever vaccine. CDR3s include the opening cysteine and the closing phenylalanine or tryptophan. Each record gives: V gene, clone size, J gene, D gene, CDR3 protein, CDR3 DNA. The D gene is left open where the match is weak. Some rows have no size entry. The others give once, few or many, or a class for an expanded clone.

V: TRBV9; size: few; J: TRBJ2-3; D: -; CDR3: CASSVGPSGRSTDTQYF; DNA: TGTGCCAGCAGCGTAGGCCCGTCGGGGAGAAGCACAGATACGCAGTATTTT
V: TRBV11-2; size: -; J: TRBJ1-3; D: -; CDR3: CASSSDRSGNTIYF; DNA: TGTGCCAGCAGCTCTGATCGCTCTGGAAACACCATATATTTT
V: TRBV5-6; size: few; J: TRBJ1-6; D: -; CDR3: CASSSDLSLPPLHF; DNA: TGTGCCAGCAGTTCCGACCTGAGTCTACCGCCCCTCCACTTT
V: TRBV5-1; size: -; J: TRBJ2-1; D: -; CDR3: CASSLSTSPNEQFF; DNA: TGCGCCAGCAGCCTGTCTACTAGCCCGAATGAGCAGTTCTTC
V: TRBV5-5; size: -; J: TRBJ2-2; D: TRBD2; CDR3: CASFRGSGANTGELFF; DNA: TGTGCCAGCTTCCGTGGGAGCGGGGCGAACACCGGGGAGCTGTTTTTT
V: TRBV4-1; size: -; J: TRBJ1-5; D: -; CDR3: CASSQEGSSNQPQHF; DNA: TGCGCCAGCAGCCAAGAGGGTAGTAGCAATCAGCCCCAGCATTTT
V: TRBV7-3; size: -; J: TRBJ2-1; D: -; CDR3: CASSSWVTGNYNEQFF; DNA: TGTGCCAGCAGCTCCTGGGTAACGGGCAACTACAATGAGCAGTTCTTC
V: TRBV5-1; size: few; J: TRBJ2-1; D: -; CDR3: CASRAGSYNEQFF; DNA: TGCGCCAGCAGGGCCGGTTCCTACAATGAGCAGTTCTTC
V: TRBV9; size: -; J: TRBJ2-1; D: TRBD2; CDR3: CASSERGMYNEQFF; DNA: TGTGCCAGCAGCGAGCGGGGCATGTACAATGAGCAGTTCTTC
V: TRBV5-1; size: many; J: TRBJ1-2; D: TRBD1; CDR3: CASSYDSGGGGGYTF; DNA: TGCGCCAGCAGCTACGATTCAGGGGGCGGAGGTGGCTACACCTTC
V: TRBV10-3; size: -; J: TRBJ2-5; D: -; CDR3: CAITRAYQETQYF; DNA: TGTGCCATCACGAGGGCCTACCAAGAGACCCAGTACTTC
V: TRBV20-1; size: -; J: TRBJ2-4; D: -; CDR3: CSAGPGSAKNIQYF; DNA: TGCAGTGCTGGACCAGGGTCTGCAAAAAACATTCAGTACTTC
V: TRBV10-3; size: -; J: TRBJ1-6; D: TRBD1; CDR3: CATRQGASPLHF; DNA: TGTGCCACACGACAGGGAGCGTCACCCCTCCACTTT
V: TRBV4-2; size: -; J: TRBJ1-1; D: -; CDR3: CASSQAAGYHTEAFF; DNA: TGTGCCAGCAGCCAAGCCGCCGGATACCACACTGAAGCTTTCTTT
V: TRBV7-2; size: -; J: TRBJ2-2; D: -; CDR3: CASSPAPTIATTGELFF; DNA: TGTGCCAGCAGCCCTGCCCCGACAATAGCAACAACCGGGGAGCTGTTTTTT
V: TRBV20-1; size: -; J: TRBJ1-1; D: TRBD1; CDR3: CSARTGGGGAFF; DNA: TGCAGTGCTAGGACAGGGGGCGGGGGAGCTTTCTTT
V: TRBV3-1; size: many; J: TRBJ2-7; D: -; CDR3: CASSLRDEQYF; DNA: TGTGCCAGCAGCCTCAGGGACGAGCAGTACTTC
V: TRBV10-3; size: few; J: TRBJ2-1; D: TRBD2; CDR3: CAITGGLAGDFEQFF; DNA: TGTGCCATCACCGGGGGACTAGCGGGGGACTTTGAGCAGTTCTTC
V: TRBV7-9; size: many; J: TRBJ1-4; D: TRBD1; CDR3: CASSPRQGTNEKLFF; DNA: TGTGCCAGCAGCCCCAGACAGGGGACTAATGAAAAACTGTTTTTT
V: TRBV7-2; size: few; J: TRBJ1-5; D: -; CDR3: CASSLGQAWGPQHF; DNA: TGTGCCAGCAGCTTAGGACAAGCCTGGGGGCCCCAGCATTTT
V: TRBV3-1; size: few; J: TRBJ2-1; D: -; CDR3: CASSFPERGNEQFF; DNA: TGTGCCAGCAGCTTCCCGGAACGCGGCAATGAGCAGTTCTTC
V: TRBV18; size: many; J: TRBJ1-1; D: -; CDR3: CASSSSLEGTEAFF; DNA: TGTGCCAGCTCTTCATCACTGGAGGGAACTGAAGCTTTCTTT
V: TRBV7-2; size: many; J: TRBJ2-1; D: -; CDR3: CASSLGAQSYNEQFF; DNA: TGTGCCAGCAGCTTGGGGGCTCAATCCTACAATGAGCAGTTCTTC
V: TRBV29-1; size: -; J: TRBJ2-3; D: -; CDR3: CSVHRWGSTDTQYF; DNA: TGCAGCGTCCACCGGTGGGGTAGCACAGATACGCAGTATTTT
V: TRBV4-1; size: many; J: TRBJ2-3; D: TRBD1; CDR3: CASRPGQGTDTQYF; DNA: TGCGCCAGCAGACCGGGACAGGGAACAGATACGCAGTATTTT